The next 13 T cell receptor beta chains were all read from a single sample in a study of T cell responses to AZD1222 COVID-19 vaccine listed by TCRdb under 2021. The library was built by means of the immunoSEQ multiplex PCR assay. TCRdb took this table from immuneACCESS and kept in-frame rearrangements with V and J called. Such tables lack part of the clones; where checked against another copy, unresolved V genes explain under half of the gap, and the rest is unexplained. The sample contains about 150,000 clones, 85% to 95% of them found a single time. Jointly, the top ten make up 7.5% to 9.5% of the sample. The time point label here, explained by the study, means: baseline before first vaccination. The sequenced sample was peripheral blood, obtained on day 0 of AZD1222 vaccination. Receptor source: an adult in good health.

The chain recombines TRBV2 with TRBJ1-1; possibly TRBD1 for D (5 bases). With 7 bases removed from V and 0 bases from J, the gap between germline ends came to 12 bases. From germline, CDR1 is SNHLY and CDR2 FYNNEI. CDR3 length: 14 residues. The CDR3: CASKSGALNTEAFF. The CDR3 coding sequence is TGTGCCAGCAAATCCGGGGCCCTGAACACTGAAGCTTTCTTT.

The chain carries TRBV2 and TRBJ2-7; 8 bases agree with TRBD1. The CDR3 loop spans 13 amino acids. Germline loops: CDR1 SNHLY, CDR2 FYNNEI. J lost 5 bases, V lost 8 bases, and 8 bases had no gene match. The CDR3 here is CASERQGYHEQYF. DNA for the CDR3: TGTGCCAGCGAGAGACAGGGGTACCACGAGCAGTACTTC.

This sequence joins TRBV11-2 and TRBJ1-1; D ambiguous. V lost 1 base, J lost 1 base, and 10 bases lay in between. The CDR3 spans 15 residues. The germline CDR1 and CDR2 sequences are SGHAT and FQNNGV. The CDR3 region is CASSLGGSWNTEAFF. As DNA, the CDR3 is TGTGCCAGCAGCTTAGGGGGTTCATGGAACACTGAAGCTTTCTTT. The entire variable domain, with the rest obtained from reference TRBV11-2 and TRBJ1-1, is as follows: EAGVAQSPRYKIIEKRQSVAFWCNPISGHATLYWYQQILGQGPKLLIQFQNNGVVDDSQLPKDRFSAERLKGVDSTLKIQPAKLEDSAVYLCASSLGGSWNTEAFFGQGTRLTVV.

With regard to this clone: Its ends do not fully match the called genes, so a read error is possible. The CDR3 region has the DNA TGTGCCAGCAGTCAAGCCGGGCCCGGAGATGGCTACACCTTC. Its translation is CASSQAGPGDGYTF. The rearrangement uses TRBV3-1 (or the pseudogene TRBV3-2) and TRBJ1-2; no definite D call. The CDR3 consists of 14 residues. Looked up from germline, CDR1 is LGHDT and CDR2 is YNNKEL (reference sequence).

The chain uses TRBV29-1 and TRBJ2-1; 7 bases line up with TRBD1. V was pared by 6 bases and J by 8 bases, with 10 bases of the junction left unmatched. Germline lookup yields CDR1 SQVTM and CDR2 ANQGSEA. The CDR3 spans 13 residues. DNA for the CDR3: TGCAGCGTAATGGGACAGTATGTCGATGAGCAGTTCTTC. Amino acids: CSVMGQYVDEQFF.

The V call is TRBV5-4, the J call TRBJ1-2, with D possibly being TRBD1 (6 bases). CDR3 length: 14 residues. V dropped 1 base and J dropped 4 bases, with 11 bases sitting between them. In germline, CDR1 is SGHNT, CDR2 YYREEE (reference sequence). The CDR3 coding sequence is TGTGCCAGCAGCTTGCGTACAGGGACCTATGGCTACACCTTC. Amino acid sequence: CASSLRTGTYGYTF.

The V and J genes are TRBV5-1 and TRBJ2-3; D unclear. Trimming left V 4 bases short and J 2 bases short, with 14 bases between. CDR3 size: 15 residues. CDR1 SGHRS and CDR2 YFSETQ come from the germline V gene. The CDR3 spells CASSGRAGNTDTQYF. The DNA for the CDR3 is TGCGCCAGCAGCGGACGGGCAGGAAACACAGATACGCAGTATTTT. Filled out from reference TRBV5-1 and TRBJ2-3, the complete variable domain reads KAGVTQTPRYLIKTRGQQVTLSCSPISGHRSVSWYQQTPGQGLQFLFEYFSETQRNKGNFPGRFSGRQFSNSRSEMNVSTLELGDSALYLCASSGRAGNTDTQYFGPGTRLTVL.

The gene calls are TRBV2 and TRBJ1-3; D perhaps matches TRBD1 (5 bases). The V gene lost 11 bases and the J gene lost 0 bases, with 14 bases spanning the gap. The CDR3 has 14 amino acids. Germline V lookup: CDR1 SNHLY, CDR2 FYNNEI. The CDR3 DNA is TGTGCCGTTCGCAGGGACCTCTCTGGAAACACCATATATTTT. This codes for CAVRRDLSGNTIYF. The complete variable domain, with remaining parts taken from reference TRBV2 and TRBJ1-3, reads EPEVTQTPSHQVTQMGQEVILRCVPISNHLYFYWYRQILGQKVEFLVSFYNNEISEKSEIFDDQFSVERPDGSNFTLKIRSTKLEDSAMYFCAVRRDLSGNTIYFGEGSWLTVV.

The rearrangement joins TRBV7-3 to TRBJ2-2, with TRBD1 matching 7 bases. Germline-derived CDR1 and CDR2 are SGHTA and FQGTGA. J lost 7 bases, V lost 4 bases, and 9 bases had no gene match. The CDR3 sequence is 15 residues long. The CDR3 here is CASSSGQAWDGELFF. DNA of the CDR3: TGTGCCAGCAGCTCCGGACAGGCGTGGGACGGGGAGCTGTTTTTT.

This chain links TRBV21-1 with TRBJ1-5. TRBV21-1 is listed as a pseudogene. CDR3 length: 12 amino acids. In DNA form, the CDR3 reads TGTGCCAGCAGCAAAGGGGGTCAGCCCCAGCATTTT. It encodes CASSKGGQPQHF.

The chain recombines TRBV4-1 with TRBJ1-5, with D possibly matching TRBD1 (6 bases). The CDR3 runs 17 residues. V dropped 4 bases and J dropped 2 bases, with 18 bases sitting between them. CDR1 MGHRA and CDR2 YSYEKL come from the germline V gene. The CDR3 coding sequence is TGCGCCAGCAGCCTGGGGGGGGCCCAAAGACGCAATCAGCCCCAGCATTTT. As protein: CASSLGGAQRRNQPQHF.

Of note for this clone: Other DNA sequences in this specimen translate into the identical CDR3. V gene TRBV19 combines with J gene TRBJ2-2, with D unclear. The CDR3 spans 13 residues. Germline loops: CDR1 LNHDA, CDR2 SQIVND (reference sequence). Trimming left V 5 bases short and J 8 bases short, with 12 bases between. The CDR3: CASSSDRTGELFF. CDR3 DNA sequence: TGTGCCAGTAGTTCGGACCGAACTGGGGAGCTGTTTTTT.

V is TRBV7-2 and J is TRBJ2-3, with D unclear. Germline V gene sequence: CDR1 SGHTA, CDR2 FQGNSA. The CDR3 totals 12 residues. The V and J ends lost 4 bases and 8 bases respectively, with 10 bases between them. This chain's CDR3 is CASSSVRFTQYF. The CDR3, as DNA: TGTGCCAGCAGCTCCGTAAGGTTTACGCAGTATTTT.